These T cell receptor beta chains were read from a single sample in a study of beta chain features in type 1 diabetes. This table comes from immunoSEQ multiplex PCR, and its TCRdb copy is limited to in-frame clones, with some not included. This table has hundreds of thousands of clones, around 9.3% appearing once. The specimen sequenced was central memory CD4+ T cells from blood. The receptors originated from a man aged 25-40 years with type 1 diabetes. Each CDR3 is given with its conserved first and last residue. Fields, in order: D gene, clone size, CDR3 length, V gene, J gene, CDR3 protein, CDR3 DNA. The D gene is left open where the match is weak. Only part of the rows carry a size: once, few, many, or a class if the clone is expanded.

>TRBD2|few|15|TRBV28|TRBJ2-5
CASSPGSSGKETQYF
TGTGCCAGCAGTCCGGGGTCTAGCGGGAAAGAGACCCAGTACTTC
>TRBD2|few|19|TRBV4-3|TRBJ2-5
CASSQDSTVASGGQETQYF
TGCGCCAGCAGCCAAGATAGCACGGTGGCTAGCGGGGGCCAAGAGACCCAGTACTTC
>TRBD2|.|18|TRBV7-2|TRBJ2-5
CASSLSGTSASGGETQYF
TGTGCCAGCAGCCTCAGCGGGACTAGCGCTAGCGGGGGGGAGACCCAGTACTTC
>.|few|14|TRBV29-1|TRBJ1-1
CSADLREGNTEAFF
TGCAGCGCCGACCTCAGGGAAGGAAACACTGAAGCTTTCTTT
>.|.|16|TRBV27|TRBJ2-1
CASSPPPGHPKNEQFF
TGTGCCAGCAGTCCGCCGCCGGGACACCCTAAGAATGAGCAGTTCTTC
>.|.|16|TRBV9|TRBJ2-3
CASSVAGGASTDTQYF
TGTGCCAGCAGCGTAGCGGGCGGGGCCTCCACAGATACGCAGTATTTT
>.|few|18|TRBV4-1|TRBJ2-1
CASSQDASTAGYYNEQFF
TGCGCCAGCAGCCAAGATGCGAGTACGGCAGGATATTACAATGAGCAGTTCTTC
>.|.|15|TRBV14|TRBJ2-3
CASSQFMGAEDTQYF
TGTGCCAGCAGCCAATTTATGGGGGCTGAAGATACGCAGTATTTT
>.|.|12|TRBV2|TRBJ1-6
CASRQLNSPLHF
TGTGCCAGCCGACAGCTTAATTCACCCCTCCACTTT
>TRBD1|.|15|TRBV6-5|TRBJ2-1
CASSSGTGAVDEQFF
TGTGCCAGCAGTAGCGGGACAGGGGCCGTAGACGAGCAGTTCTTC
>.|few|13|TRBV18|TRBJ1-2
CASSPRREDGYTF
TGTGCCAGCTCACCACGAAGGGAGGATGGCTACACCTTC
>.|many|16|TRBV9|TRBJ2-6
CASTSPGAAGANVLTF
TGTGCCAGCACCTCCCCAGGGGCTGCAGGGGCCAACGTCCTGACTTTC
>.|.|13|TRBV6-5|TRBJ1-2
CASSSDVGGFYTF
TGTGCCAGCAGCTCAGACGTCGGGGGCTTCTACACCTTC
>.|.|17|TRBV4-3|TRBJ2-1
CASSQDMTPNSYNEQFF
TGCGCCAGCAGCCAAGATATGACCCCGAACTCCTACAATGAGCAGTTCTTC
>.|many|15|TRBV7-2|TRBJ2-5
CASSPTRDSRETQYF
TGTGCCAGCAGCCCTACCCGGGACTCGAGGGAGACCCAGTACTTC
>.|.|13|TRBV11-2|TRBJ2-7
CASSPLIGEMQYF
TGTGCCAGCAGCCCCCTCATAGGGGAGATGCAGTACTTC
>TRBD2|many|19|TRBV4-1|TRBJ2-1
CASSQDRSSGAPEGNEQFF
TGCGCCAGCAGCCAAGATCGATCTAGCGGGGCACCCGAAGGCAATGAGCAGTTCTTC
>.|.|11|TRBV9|TRBJ1-2
CASRGYSLSTF
TGTGCCAGCAGAGGGTACAGTTTAAGCACCTTC
>TRBD2|.|16|TRBV6-6|TRBJ2-3
CASSSQGLAHTDTQYF
TGTGCCAGCAGTTCTCAAGGACTAGCCCATACAGATACGCAGTATTTT
>.|few|13|TRBV29-1|TRBJ2-1
CSVEQGTYNEQFF
TGCAGCGTTGAACAGGGGACCTACAATGAGCAGTTCTTC
>.|few|13|TRBV7-2|TRBJ1-2
CASSLGRNYGYTF
TGTGCCAGCAGCTTGGGGAGAAACTATGGCTACACCTTC
>TRBD2|.|15|TRBV27|TRBJ2-5
CASSLSGGHGETQYF
TGTGCCAGCAGTTTATCGGGAGGGCACGGAGAGACCCAGTACTTC
>.|few|14|TRBV9|TRBJ1-3
CASSTGNTGNTIYF
TGTGCCAGCAGTACAGGGAATACTGGAAACACCATATATTTT
>TRBD2|few|17|TRBV4-3|TRBJ2-1
CASSQAWTSGDYNEQFF
TGCGCCAGCAGCCAAGCTTGGACTAGCGGGGACTACAATGAGCAGTTCTTC
>TRBD1|.|13|TRBV11-2|TRBJ1-5
CASSVHRGQPQHF
TGTGCCAGCAGCGTGCACAGGGGTCAGCCCCAGCATTTT
>.|few|11|TRBV20-1|TRBJ2-5
CSAPAQETQYF
TGCAGTGCCCCTGCCCAAGAGACCCAGTACTTC
>.|.|15|TRBV7-2|TRBJ2-3
CASSLFGDSTDTQYF
TGTGCCAGCAGCTTATTTGGGGATAGCACAGATACGCAGTATTTT
>.|few|13|TRBV6-1|TRBJ1-1
CASRVKGDTEAFF
TGTGCCAGCAGGGTAAAAGGGGACACTGAAGCTTTCTTT
>TRBD1|.|15|TRBV19|TRBJ2-6
CASMGQNSGANVLTF
TGTGCCAGTATGGGACAGAACTCTGGGGCCAACGTCCTGACCTTC
>.|.|12|TRBV6-5|TRBJ1-3
CASKGQGNTIYF
TGTGCCAGCAAAGGACAGGGAAACACCATATATTTT
>TRBD1|.|14|TRBV19|TRBJ2-3
CASSIPGGFGTQYF
TGTGCCAGTAGTATTCCAGGGGGCTTTGGTACGCAGTATTTT
>.|.|14|TRBV10-3|TRBJ2-7
CASLDSTTSYEQYF
TGTGCCAGCCTGGACAGCACGACCTCCTACGAGCAGTACTTC
>.|few|15|TRBV5-1|TRBJ1-1
CASSFTGYMNTEAFF
TGCGCCAGCAGCTTCACAGGGTACATGAACACTGAAGCTTTCTTT
>.|few|16|TRBV5-1|TRBJ2-5
CASSPGAGGLQETQYF
TGCGCCAGCAGCCCGGGGGCCGGGGGCCTGCAAGAGACCCAGTACTTC
>TRBD2|.|16|TRBV7-2|TRBJ2-1
CASSLGGLAGVYEQFF
TGTGCCAGCAGCTTAGGAGGACTAGCGGGAGTTTATGAGCAGTTCTTC
>.|.|13|TRBV30|TRBJ1-1
CALEQGMNTEAFF
TGTGCCCTAGAACAGGGAATGAACACTGAAGCTTTCTTT